The 12 T cell receptor beta chains listed next were all sequenced from one sample in a study of T cells in Graves' hyperthyroidism and ophthalmopathy. TCR beta CDR3 region amplification was performed from RNA transcripts. HTBI primers were employed in a first-round RT-PCR of the TCR CDR3. From the multiplex PCR reads, TCRdb called clonotypes with MiXCR, one entry per CDR3 protein. The sample consists of a few hundred thousand distinct CDR3 sequences, 14% of them appearing once. Sequenced: blood. The receptor set was obtained from a woman aged 25 to 45 with Graves' ophthalmopathy.

In its sample, this clonotype was seen once. This may be a read error, as it is one base from a much larger clone. The chain has TRBV24-1 and TRBJ2-7, with TRBD1 matching 9 bases. CDR1 is KGHDR, CDR2 SFDVKD, per germline. The length of the CDR3 is 13 residues. The V segment lost 6 bases and the J segment 6 bases; nucleotides outside the gene matches: 5. The CDR3 is CATSKGTGREQYF. For the CDR3, the DNA is TGTGCCACCAGTAAAGGGACAGGGCGCGAGCAGTACTTC.

Details on this clonotype: Since a much larger clone is just one base distant, this may be a read error. The rearrangement links TRBV3-1 to TRBJ1-4; TRBD1 agrees at 8 bases. J lost 6 bases, V lost 6 bases, and 6 bases had no gene match. Per the germline V gene, CDR1 is LGHDT and CDR2 is YNNKEL (reference sequence). The CDR3 length is 14 residues. This CDR3 is CASSVGQADEKLFF. As DNA, the CDR3 is TGTGCCAGCAGTGTGGGACAGGCTGATGAAAAACTGTTTTTT.

In its sample, this clonotype was seen many times. J is TRBJ2-2 and V is TRBV28; TRBD1 matches at 7 bases. Germline V gene data show CDR1 as MDHEN and CDR2 as SYDVKM. Trimming cost V 6 bases and J 1 base; bases outside gene matches: 11. The CDR3 is made up of 17 amino acids. The CDR3 protein is CASRIPPTGQNTGELFF. In nucleotides, the CDR3 is TGTGCCAGCAGGATCCCCCCGACAGGGCAGAACACCGGGGAGCTGTTTTTT.

This clonotype was seen repeatedly, ten times or more. V usage is TRBV20-1 and J usage is TRBJ2-1; D is perhaps TRBD2 (6 bases). This CDR3 has 12 residues. CDR1 is DFQATT, CDR2 SNEGSKA, per germline (reference sequence). The DNA of the CDR3 is TGCAGCTTAAGGTGGGGAGGAGGTGAGCAGTTCTTC. Translation: CSLRWGGGEQFF.

This clonotype has more than one count but fewer than ten. The chain employs TRBV4-2 and TRBJ1-6; the D gene is possibly TRBD1 (6 bases). Looked up from germline, CDR1 is LGHNA and CDR2 is YNFKEQ. There are 14 residues in the CDR3. Between the trimmed V and J ends, which lost 4 bases and 10 bases, there was a span of 14 bases. CDR3 in amino acids: CASSPAGAGSPLHF. The DNA of the CDR3 is TGTGCCAGCAGCCCCGCGGGGGCAGGATCACCCCTCCACTTT.

This clonotype showed up many times. The chain has TRBV2 and TRBJ1-1, with D uncertain. Per the germline V gene, CDR1 is SNHLY and CDR2 is FYNNEI. V shed 4 bases and J shed 3 bases, with 9 bases lying between them. This CDR3 has 13 residues. Here the CDR3 DNA reads TGTGCCAGCAGTGTCTCCCGGGACACTGAAGCTTTCTTT. Its translation: CASSVSRDTEAFF.

This clonotype was counted once. This chain uses TRBV7-9 with TRBJ2-7; 7 bases agree with TRBD1. With 6 bases clipped from V and 3 bases from J, the junction kept 8 bases outside the gene matches. The CDR3 totals 14 residues. Per germline, CDR1 SEHNR and CDR2 FQNEAQ (reference sequence). CDR3 sequence (DNA): TGTGCCAGCAGTCATACAGGGGTGTTCTACGAGCAGTACTTC. Amino acid sequence: CASSHTGVFYEQYF.

This clonotype was counted many times. The chain has TRBV20-1 and TRBJ1-2; weak D call: TRBD1 (5 bases). CDR1 is DFQATT, CDR2 SNEGSKA, per germline (reference sequence). V gave up 4 bases and J gave up 12 bases, with 18 bases separating them. This CDR3 contains 12 residues. The CDR3: CSAIEPGLTNTF. The CDR3 coding sequence is TGCAGTGCTATTGAACCGGGACTGACAAACACCTTC.

In its sample, this clonotype was seen many times. The V gene is TRBV20-1, the J gene TRBJ2-5, with D possibly TRBD2 on 5 matching bases. Between the trimmed V and J ends, which lost 2 bases and 4 bases, there was a span of 11 bases. Germline V gives CDR1 DFQATT, CDR2 SNEGSKA (reference sequence). The CDR3 is made up of 13 amino acids. The CDR3 here is CSARQGGLETQYF. The CDR3, as DNA: TGCAGTGCTAGACAAGGCGGGTTAGAGACCCAGTACTTC.

Of note for this clonotype: A clone one base away is much larger, so this may be a read error. The chain employs TRBV5-1 and TRBJ2-2, with TRBD1 matching 7 bases. This CDR3 region has 14 residues. Looked up from germline, CDR1 is SGHRS and CDR2 is YFSETQ. This CDR3 is CAGSLRDSTGELFF. For the CDR3, the DNA is TGCGCCGGCAGCCTCAGGGACAGCACCGGGGAGCTGTTTTTT.

This chain uses TRBV7-2 with TRBJ1-1; 7 bases line up with TRBD1. The CDR3 length is 14 residues. V lost 5 bases to trimming and J lost 1 base; unmatched junction nucleotides: 4. Germline V lookup: CDR1 SGHTA, CDR2 FQGNSA. This CDR3 is CASSLTGRNTEAFF. CDR3 coding DNA: TGTGCCAGCAGCCTGACAGGGAGGAACACTGAAGCTTTCTTT.

This clonotype has just a few counts. The CDR3 region has the DNA TGCAGTGCTGAATCCCGGGACAGGGGGTTTAAAGATACGCAGTATTTT. It translates to CSAESRDRGFKDTQYF. The rearrangement joins TRBV20-1 to TRBJ2-3; 11 positions agree with TRBD1. The CDR3 runs to 16 residues. The J segment lost 5 bases and the V segment lost 5 bases, leaving 12 bases of the junction unmatched. Germline values: CDR1 DFQATT, CDR2 SNEGSKA (reference sequence).